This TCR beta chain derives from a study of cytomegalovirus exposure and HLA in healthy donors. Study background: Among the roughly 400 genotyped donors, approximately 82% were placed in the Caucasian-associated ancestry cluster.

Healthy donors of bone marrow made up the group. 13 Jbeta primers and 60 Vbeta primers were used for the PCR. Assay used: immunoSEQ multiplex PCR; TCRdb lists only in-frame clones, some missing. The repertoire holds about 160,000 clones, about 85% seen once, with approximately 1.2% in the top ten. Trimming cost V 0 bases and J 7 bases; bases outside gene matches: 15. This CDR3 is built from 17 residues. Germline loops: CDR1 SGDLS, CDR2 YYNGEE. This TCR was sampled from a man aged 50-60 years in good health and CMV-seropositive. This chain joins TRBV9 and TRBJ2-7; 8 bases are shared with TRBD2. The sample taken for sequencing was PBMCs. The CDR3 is CASSVGGGDSGKEEQYF. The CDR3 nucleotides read TGTGCCAGCAGCGTAGGAGGGGGGGATAGCGGGAAGGAGGAGCAGTACTTC.